This TCR beta chain is from a study of response to subunit inactivated influenza vaccine. Study-level findings and limits: There was a suggestion from the authors that each seasonal influenza vaccination recruits few new T cells.

TCRdb passed the RT-PCR reads through MiXCR, listing each CDR3 protein once. The sample yields 610,000 or so distinct CDR3 sequences, 14% seen once. A note on this clonotype: No antigen is known for it.

The sample consisted of PBMCs from blood, taken approximately 12 days after vaccination. The clonotype was recovered from a man aged 45-65 years who received an inactivated influenza vaccine.

This CDR3 is CASSYSGTPRSNEQFF. CDR3 bases: TGTGCCAGCAGTTACTCCGGGACACCACGTTCCAATGAGCAGTTCTTC. V is TRBV6-2 or TRBV6-3 and J is TRBJ2-1; a possible D gene is TRBD1 (6 bases). V was trimmed by 0 bases and J by 6 bases, leaving 15 bases between them. Germline CDR1 MNHEY, CDR2 SVGEGT. There are 16 residues in the CDR3.